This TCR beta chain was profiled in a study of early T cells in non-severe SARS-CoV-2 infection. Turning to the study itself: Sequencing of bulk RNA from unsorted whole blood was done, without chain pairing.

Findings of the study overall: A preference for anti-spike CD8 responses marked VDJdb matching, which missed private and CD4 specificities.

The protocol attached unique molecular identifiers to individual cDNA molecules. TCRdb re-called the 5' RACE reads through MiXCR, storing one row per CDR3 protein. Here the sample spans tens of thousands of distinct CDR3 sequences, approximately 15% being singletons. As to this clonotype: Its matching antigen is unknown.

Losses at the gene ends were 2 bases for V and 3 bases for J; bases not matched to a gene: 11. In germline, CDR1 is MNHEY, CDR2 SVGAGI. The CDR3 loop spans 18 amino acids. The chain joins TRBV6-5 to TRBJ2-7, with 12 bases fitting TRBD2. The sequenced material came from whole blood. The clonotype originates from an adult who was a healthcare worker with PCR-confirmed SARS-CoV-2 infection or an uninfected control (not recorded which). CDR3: CASSYAWTSGIQYYEQYF. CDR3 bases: TGTGCCAGCAGTTACGCCTGGACTAGCGGGATACAATACTACGAGCAGTACTTC.